The 2 T cell receptor beta chains given below trace back to one sample, sequenced in a study of metastatic and nonmetastatic thyroid tumors. Treatment of any kind had been given to no patient before thyroid surgery. TCRdb re-called the PCR reads with MiXCR. Of tens of thousands of clones in the sample, approximately 44% were seen once. Sequencing was done on a sample of tumor tissue. These receptors came from a male donor with papillary thyroid cancer or a benign thyroid nodule (not recorded which). Some clones in this sample may be carry-over from other donors' samples.

The chain couples TRBV18 to TRBJ1-2, with a weak D call TRBD1 (6 bases). Trimming stripped 3 bases from V and 8 bases from J, with 10 bases between. The CDR3 length is 12 residues. Germline V CDR1 and CDR2: KGHSH, LQKENI. CDR3 amino acids: CASSPDSQGYTF. CDR3 sequence (DNA): TGTGCCAGCTCACCGGACAGCCAAGGCTACACCTTC.

The J gene is TRBJ1-2, the V gene TRBV3-1; 8 bases fit TRBD1. The ends lost 4 bases at V and 1 base at J; junction bases unmatched: 5. The CDR3 length is 15 residues. The germline V gene has CDR1 LGHDT and CDR2 YNNKEL (reference sequence). The CDR3 spells CASSRWTGNNYGYTF. The CDR3 bases are TGTGCCAGCAGCCGATGGACAGGGAATAACTATGGCTACACCTTC.